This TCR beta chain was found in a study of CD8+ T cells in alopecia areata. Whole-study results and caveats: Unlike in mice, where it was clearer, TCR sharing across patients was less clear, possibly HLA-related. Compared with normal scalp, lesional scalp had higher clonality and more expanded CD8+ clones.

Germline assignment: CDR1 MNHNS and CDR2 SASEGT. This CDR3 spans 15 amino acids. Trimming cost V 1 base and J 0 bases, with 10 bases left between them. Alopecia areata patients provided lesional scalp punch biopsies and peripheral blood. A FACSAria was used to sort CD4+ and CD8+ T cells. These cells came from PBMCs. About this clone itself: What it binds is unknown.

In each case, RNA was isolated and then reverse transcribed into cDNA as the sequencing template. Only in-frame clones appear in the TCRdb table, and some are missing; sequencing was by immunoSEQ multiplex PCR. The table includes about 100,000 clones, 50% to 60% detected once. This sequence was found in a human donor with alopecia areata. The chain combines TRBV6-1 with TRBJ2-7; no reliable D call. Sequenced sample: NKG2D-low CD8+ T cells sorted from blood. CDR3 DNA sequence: TGTGCCAGCAGTGAAGGACCCAGGAGCTCCTACGAGCAGTACTTC. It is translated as CASSEGPRSSYEQYF.